The 14 T cell receptor beta chains below were found in one sample sequenced in a study of T cell responses to AZD1222 COVID-19 vaccine. Data came from immunoSEQ multiplex PCR; TCRdb stores just in-frame clones and leaves some out. The sample shows about 110,000 clones, 80% to 95% of them seen only once. Sequenced material: peripheral blood, taken 28 days after the second AZD1222 dose. The receptors come from an adult who received the AZD1222 COVID-19 vaccine.

The chain is built from TRBV10-3 and TRBJ1-1; perhaps TRBD1 as D (6 bases). Deletions cut 6 bases from V and 4 bases from J, with 15 bases between. Germline-derived CDR1 and CDR2 are ENHRY and SYGVKD. This CDR3 region has 14 residues. CDR3: CAIRADRKATEAFF. The CDR3 DNA sequence: TGTGCCATCAGGGCAGACAGGAAGGCCACTGAAGCTTTCTTT.

The genes are TRBV7-9 and TRBJ1-4; possibly TRBD1 for D (5 bases). The CDR3 runs 14 residues. Per the germline V gene, CDR1 is SEHNR and CDR2 is FQNEAQ (reference sequence). The ends were cut back, 5 bases at V and 7 bases at J, with 14 bases in the middle. CDR3 loop: CASSLETRGEKLFF. The CDR3 DNA follows: TGTGCCAGCAGCCTAGAAACAAGGGGTGAAAAACTGTTTTTT.

This clone came up once. The J gene is TRBJ1-1, the V gene TRBV25-1; 8 bases align to TRBD1. The V gene's germline CDR1 is MGHDK and CDR2 SYGVNS. The CDR3 runs to 15 residues. Unmatched junction bases numbered 11, after V lost 4 bases and J lost 7 bases. Here the CDR3 DNA reads TGTGCCAGCAGTGCTGACAGGGGCGGCGTAGGTGAAGCTTTCTTT. Translating gives CASSADRGGVGEAFF.

The chain carries TRBV7-9 and TRBJ1-4, with D unresolved. Germline values: CDR1 SEHNR, CDR2 FQNEAQ (reference sequence). The V end lost 4 bases, the J end lost 4 bases, and 13 bases lay between the germline ends. This CDR3 is 15 amino acids long. The CDR3 DNA reads TGTGCCAGCAGCTCCCTTCAGGCCGGTAATGAAAAACTGTTTTTT. Translation gives CASSSLQAGNEKLFF.

V gene TRBV21-1 combines with J gene TRBJ1-1. TRBV21-1 corresponds to a pseudogene. There are 16 residues in the CDR3. CDR3 sequence: CASSEEKGLGGTEAFF. The CDR3 coding sequence is TGTGCCAGCAGCGAAGAAAAGGGACTCGGGGGCACTGAAGCTTTCTTT.

V usage is TRBV7-3 and J usage is TRBJ1-5; D ambiguous. The CDR3 length is 14 residues. From germline, CDR1 is SGHTA and CDR2 FQGTGA. Trimming took off 0 bases at V and 5 bases at J, with 8 bases between the two ends. CDR3 in DNA: TGTGCCAGCAGCTTAACGGCGCGGGATCAGCCCCAGCATTTT. Protein: CASSLTARDQPQHF.

The rearrangement links TRBV18 to TRBJ1-1; the match to TRBD1 covers 9 bases. CDR3 size: 15 residues. Germline V gene data show CDR1 as KGHSH and CDR2 as LQKENI. V lost 1 base and J lost 10; bases outside the gene matches: 10. CDR3 sequence (DNA): TGTGCCAGCTCACCACTTAGGGACAGGGCGGTTGGAGCTTTCTTT. Protein sequence: CASSPLRDRAVGAFF.

The chain employs TRBV18 and TRBJ1-5; 7 positions match TRBD1. V lost 2 bases and J lost 5; bases outside the gene matches: 0. Per germline, CDR1 KGHSH and CDR2 LQKENI. The CDR3 totals 13 residues. The CDR3 loop is CASSPDRDQPQHF. As DNA, the CDR3 is TGTGCCAGCTCACCAGACAGGGATCAGCCCCAGCATTTT. The variable domain in full, with the rest retrieved from reference TRBV18 and TRBJ1-5, is NAGVMQNPRHLVRRRGQEARLRCSPMKGHSHVYWYRQLPEEGLKFMVYLQKENIIDESGMPKERFSAEFPKEGPSILRIQQVVRGDSAAYFCASSPDRDQPQHFGDGTRLSIL.

The chain uses TRBV28 and TRBJ2-7; TRBD1 matches at 7 bases. Germline CDR1 and CDR2: MDHEN and SYDVKM. Trimming at V came to 2 bases and at J to 3 bases, leaving 4 bases not matched to a gene. The CDR3 loop spans 14 amino acids. The CDR3 DNA reads TGTGCCAGCAGTTTAGGGCAGGGGGTCTACGAGCAGTACTTC. As protein: CASSLGQGVYEQYF.

The chain joins TRBV6-5 to TRBJ1-1; 7 bases align to TRBD1. The germline gives CDR1 MNHEY, CDR2 SVGAGI. After removal of 0 bases from V and 3 bases from J, the junction contained 4 bases not matched to a gene. The CDR3 runs 15 residues. CDR3 protein: CASSYSRQGDTEAFF. For the CDR3, the DNA is TGTGCCAGCAGTTACTCGAGACAGGGTGACACTGAAGCTTTCTTT.

This clone was seen just once. The chain combines TRBV7-3 with TRBJ2-1; tentatively, D is TRBD2 (6 bases). This CDR3 comprises 16 residues. Germline CDR1 is SGHTA and CDR2 is FQGTGA. V lost 5 bases and J 8 bases, leaving 22 bases between the germline ends. This chain's CDR3 is CASSNRLVVGMDEQFF. The CDR3 DNA follows: TGTGCCAGCAGCAACCGACTAGTAGTGGGGATGGATGAGCAGTTCTTC.

The rearrangement links TRBV7-2 to TRBJ2-7, with 8 bases fitting TRBD1. The junction had 8 bases not matched to a gene; V was cut back by 7 bases and J by 3 bases. Germline loops: CDR1 SGHTA, CDR2 FQGNSA. This CDR3 comprises 14 residues. In DNA, the CDR3 is TGTGCCAGCACCCCGGGACAGGTCTTCTACGAGCAGTACTTC. This gives the protein CASTPGQVFYEQYF.

The V call is TRBV5-4, the J call TRBJ1-1; TRBD1 matches at 10 bases. J was trimmed by 4 bases and V by 4 bases; bases with no gene match: 7. This CDR3 region has 15 residues. Per germline, CDR1 SGHNT and CDR2 YYREEE (reference sequence). The CDR3 protein is CASSDPGQGSTEAFF. CDR3 sequence (DNA): TGTGCCAGCAGCGACCCGGGACAGGGGTCCACTGAAGCTTTCTTT.

The V call is TRBV27, the J call TRBJ2-2; D may match TRBD1 or TRBD2 (5 bases each). Germline lookup yields CDR1 MNHEY and CDR2 SMNVEV (reference sequence). The length of the CDR3 is 15 residues. With 8 bases removed from V and 4 bases from J, the gap between germline ends came to 17 bases. The CDR3 sequence is CASGVWGTSTGELFF. The CDR3 coding sequence is TGTGCCAGCGGGGTCTGGGGGACCAGCACCGGGGAGCTGTTTTTT.